The 32 T cell receptor beta chains below were found in one sample sequenced in a study of T-cell reconstitution after alpha-beta-depleted transplantation in children. For TCRbeta, the library was prepared with unique molecular identifiers. TCRdb re-derived calls from the PCR reads in MiXCR, one entry per CDR3 protein. The table lists 600,000 to 700,000 distinct CDR3 sequences, around 14% of them singletons. Sequencing used PBMCs, obtained before TCRalphabeta/CD19-depleted stem cell transplant. The receptors come from a girl aged 2-10 years with congenital amegakaryocytic thrombocytopenia, due to receive a stem cell transplant.

This clonotype was observed many times. CDR3 protein: CASSLNGQGAWEAFF. The CDR3 region has the DNA TGTGCCAGCAGCCTCAATGGACAGGGGGCTTGGGAAGCTTTCTTT. This chain joins TRBV4-2 and TRBJ1-1; 11 bases are a match to TRBD1. Germline values: CDR1 LGHNA, CDR2 YNFKEQ. V shed 4 bases and J 8 bases; nucleotides not matched to a gene: 9. CDR3 length: 15 residues.

Ten or more counts support this clonotype. The chain recombines TRBV20-1 with TRBJ1-3; D uncertain. The CDR3 extends over 13 amino acids. The germline V gene has CDR1 DFQATT and CDR2 SNEGSKA (reference sequence). V lost 1 base to trimming and J lost 4 bases, with 8 bases between them. The CDR3 reads CSARGWAGNTIYF. As DNA, the CDR3 is TGCAGTGCTAGAGGCTGGGCCGGAAACACCATATATTTT.

This clonotype showed up just a few times. The chain couples TRBV7-9 to TRBJ2-3; TRBD1 matches 7 bases. Germline loops: CDR1 SEHNR, CDR2 FQNEAQ (reference sequence). CDR3 length: 15 residues. The trim removed 4 bases at V and 4 bases at J, leaving 8 bases unmatched. The DNA of the CDR3 is TGTGCCAGCAGCTCAATACTAGGGACAGCAGATACGCAGTATTTT. Its translation: CASSSILGTADTQYF.

This clonotype was detected many times. The chain carries TRBV5-1 and TRBJ1-5, with D maybe TRBD1 (6 bases). V lost 2 bases and J lost 15, with 18 bases in between. Germline V CDR1 and CDR2: SGHRS, YFSETQ. This CDR3 has 13 amino acids. CDR3 amino acids: CASSFLQGRVPHF. The CDR3 nucleotides are TGCGCCAGCAGCTTCCTTCAGGGGAGAGTTCCGCATTTT.

The J gene is TRBJ2-1, the V gene TRBV5-1; TRBD2 matches 11 bases. CDR1 is SGHRS, CDR2 YFSETQ, per germline. V lost 4 bases to trimming and J lost 8 bases; unmatched junction nucleotides: 11. CDR3 size: 16 residues. CDR3 residues: CASSVDVAGGLDEQFF. In DNA, the CDR3 is TGCGCCAGCAGCGTGGACGTAGCGGGAGGGCTCGATGAGCAGTTCTTC.

This CDR3 is CASSQRLAARETQYF. In DNA form, the CDR3 reads TGTGCCAGCAGCCAGAGACTAGCGGCGAGGGAGACCCAGTACTTC. This chain uses TRBV3-1 with TRBJ2-5, with 9 bases that match TRBD2. V lost 3 bases to trimming and J lost 5 bases; unmatched junction nucleotides: 7. Per germline, CDR1 LGHDT and CDR2 YNNKEL (reference sequence). This CDR3 contains 15 residues.

With regard to this clonotype: It may be a read error: a sequence one base away is much more abundant. The chain is built from TRBV20-1 and TRBJ2-1; 10 bases line up with TRBD2. CDR1 DFQATT and CDR2 SNEGSKA come from the germline V gene (reference sequence). The CDR3 contains 15 residues. The CDR3 coding sequence is TGCTGTGCTAGAGATCCTAGCGGGAGTACGGATGAGCAGTTCTTC. Translating it yields CCARDPSGSTDEQFF.

The sample holds a few counts of this clonotype. The chain recombines TRBV12-3 or TRBV12-4 with TRBJ2-3; the D gene is possibly TRBD2 (5 bases). This CDR3 has 12 residues. Between the trimmed V and J ends, which lost 8 bases and 5 bases, there was a span of 11 bases. The chain's CDR3 is CASDEGGDTQYF. DNA for the CDR3: TGTGCCAGCGATGAAGGAGGAGATACGCAGTATTTT.

Notes on this clonotype: A much larger clone lies one base from this, so it may be a read error. CDR3 bases: TGTGCTAGTGCTCCACAAACCACGTACTACGAGCAGTACTTC. Translating gives CASAPQTTYYEQYF. The V gene is TRBV12-5, the J gene TRBJ2-7, with D unclear. V gave up 7 bases and J gave up 3 bases, with 16 bases separating them. The germline gives CDR1 LGHNT, CDR2 FRNRAP. This CDR3 comprises 14 residues.

This clonotype has more than one count but fewer than ten. CDR3 bases: TGTGCCTGGAGTGTACCAACAGGGGGAACCGGGGAGCTGTTTTTT. It codes for CAWSVPTGGTGELFF. J is TRBJ2-2 and V is TRBV30; TRBD1 matches at 8 bases. The CDR3 is made up of 15 amino acids. CDR1 is GTSNPN, CDR2 SVGIG, per germline (reference sequence). Trimming cost V 0 bases and J 5 bases; bases outside gene matches: 5.

This clonotype has a handful of counts. The chain combines TRBV7-6 with TRBJ2-1; TRBD2 agrees at 12 bases. The CDR3 has 17 residues. Trimming took 2 bases from V and 0 from J; bases not matched to a gene: 2. Germline loops: CDR1 SGHVS, CDR2 FNYEAQ. The CDR3 DNA sequence: TGTGCCAGCAGCTTAACGACTAGCGGGAGCTCCTACAATGAGCAGTTCTTC. Translating it yields CASSLTTSGSSYNEQFF.

This clonotype was seen more than once but under ten times. The chain recombines TRBV19 with TRBJ2-5; 9 nucleotides line up with TRBD1. Germline lookup yields CDR1 LNHDA and CDR2 SQIVND (reference sequence). This CDR3 has 15 amino acids. V shed 3 bases, J shed 5 bases, and the junction held 7 bases outside the gene matches. The CDR3 region is CASSMGDREDETQYF. The CDR3 nucleotides are TGTGCCAGTAGTATGGGGGACAGGGAAGATGAGACCCAGTACTTC.

This clonotype has only a few counts. The chain carries TRBV27 and TRBJ2-4; no clear D. The CDR3 is made up of 11 amino acids. V gave up 11 bases and J gave up 6 bases, with 11 bases separating them. CDR1 is MNHEY, CDR2 SMNVEV, per germline (reference sequence). This CDR3 reads CARRVGNIQYF. DNA for the CDR3: TGTGCCCGAAGGGTAGGAAACATTCAGTACTTC.

This clonotype has a handful of counts. The chain combines TRBV7-8 with TRBJ1-1; 8 bases are shared with TRBD1. CDR3 size: 14 residues. CDR1 is SGHVS and CDR2 is FQNEAQ in the germline V gene. V dropped 3 bases and J dropped 4; count of bases not matched to a gene: 4. CDR3 sequence: CASSFHRGVTEAFF. CDR3 coding DNA: TGTGCCAGCAGCTTTCACAGGGGGGTCACTGAAGCTTTCTTT.

The chain has TRBV12-3 or TRBV12-4 and TRBJ2-5; 9 positions agree with TRBD2. CDR3 length equals 15 residues. The ends lost 6 bases at V and 5 bases at J; junction bases unmatched: 10. The CDR3 region has the DNA TGTGCCAGCAGCCGAAGTAGCGGGAGTCTGGAGACCCAGTACTTC. This translates into CASSRSSGSLETQYF.

A word on this clonotype: This may be a read error: a much more frequent sequence differs by one nucleotide. The J gene is TRBJ1-5, the V gene TRBV15; D not certain. CDR3 length: 17 amino acids. The V gene's germline CDR1 is LNHNV and CDR2 YYDKDF (reference sequence). The CDR3 DNA sequence: TGTGCCACCAGCAGAGATCGTTGGGTCCGGGTTAATCGGCCCCCGCATTTT. It translates to CATSRDRWVRVNRPPHF.

This clonotype came up many times. The CDR3 reads CASNPTSNYNEQFF. Written as DNA, the CDR3 is TGCGCCAGCAACCCCACTAGTAACTACAATGAGCAGTTCTTC. V is TRBV5-1 and J is TRBJ2-1; D is perhaps TRBD2 (5 bases). Trimming shortened V by 6 bases and J by 3 bases, and 13 bases separated the two germline ends. CDR1 and CDR2 from the germline V gene are SGHRS and YFSETQ. The CDR3 is 14 residues long.

This chain connects TRBV6-5 to TRBJ2-6; no reliable D call. V was trimmed by 2 bases and J by 3 bases, leaving 11 bases between them. The CDR3 is made up of 16 amino acids. Germline V gene lookup returns CDR1 MNHEY and CDR2 SVGAGI. CDR3 protein: CASSYDGYFGANVLTF. DNA for the CDR3: TGTGCCAGCAGTTACGACGGGTACTTTGGGGCCAACGTCCTGACTTTC.

This clonotype has a count of ten or more. The V call is TRBV20-1, the J call TRBJ2-1, with 10 bases that match TRBD2. CDR3 length: 15 amino acids. From germline, CDR1 is DFQATT and CDR2 SNEGSKA (reference sequence). V trimming: 0 bases; J trimming: 8 bases; junction bases outside the gene matches: 7. The chain's CDR3 is CSARDPTSGLYEQFF. The CDR3 DNA reads TGCAGTGCTAGAGACCCGACTAGCGGGTTGTATGAGCAGTTCTTC.

This chain links TRBV25-1 with TRBJ2-7; 10 bases are a match to TRBD2. With 4 bases clipped from V and 4 bases from J, the junction kept 7 bases outside the gene matches. Germline V gene lookup returns CDR1 MGHDK and CDR2 SYGVNS. The CDR3 is 15 amino acids. The CDR3 loop is CASSGALAGRYEQYF. DNA of the CDR3: TGTGCCAGCAGTGGAGCACTAGCGGGAAGGTACGAGCAGTACTTC.

Remarks on this clonotype: No conserved phenylalanine or tryptophan ends this CDR3, so it is likely a read error. The V gene is TRBV9, the J gene TRBJ2-7; TRBD2 agrees at 9 bases. From germline, CDR1 is SGDLS and CDR2 YYNGEE. V lost 0 bases, J lost 0 bases, and 1 base stayed unmatched. The CDR3 covers 15 residues. This chain's CDR3 is CASSVGGRGSYEQYS. Written as DNA, the CDR3 is TGTGCCAGCAGCGTAGGCGGGAGGGGCTCCTACGAGCAGTACTCC.

This clonotype appeared many times. The rearrangement joins TRBV24-1 to TRBJ2-1; TRBD1 aligns across 8 bases. V lost 5 bases and J lost 8; bases outside the gene matches: 10. The CDR3 loop spans 15 amino acids. CDR1 and CDR2 (germline): KGHDR, SFDVKD. CDR3 loop: CATSAGTGGFDEQFF. The CDR3 DNA sequence: TGTGCCACCAGTGCCGGGACAGGTGGGTTTGATGAGCAGTTCTTC.

At least ten counts were recorded for this clonotype. The V call is TRBV12-3 or TRBV12-4, the J call TRBJ1-2; 7 bases align to TRBD1. V shed 5 bases, J shed 6 bases, and the junction held 3 bases outside the gene matches. The CDR3 sequence is 12 residues long. CDR3 nucleotide sequence: TGTGCCAGCAGTGCCGACAGGGATGGCTACACCTTC. It codes for CASSADRDGYTF.

This clonotype was counted ten times or more. J is TRBJ1-5 and V is TRBV6-1; TRBD1 aligns across 9 bases. V lost 6 bases and J lost 1; bases outside the gene matches: 4. CDR1 is MNHNS, CDR2 SASEGT, per germline. The CDR3 has 15 amino acids. The CDR3 DNA sequence: TGTGCCAGCAGCCGGGGACAGGGAAGCAATCAGCCCCAGCATTTT. Amino acid sequence: CASSRGQGSNQPQHF.

This rearrangement joins TRBV7-7 to TRBJ2-3; 8 positions agree with TRBD2. Germline V gene sequence: CDR1 SSHAT, CDR2 FNYEAQ (reference sequence). The CDR3 contains 16 residues. After removal of 1 base from V and 4 bases from J, the junction contained 7 bases not matched to a gene. The CDR3 coding sequence is TGTGCCAGCAGCTTAGGGGTCGATAGCGGGGCAGATACGCAGTATTTT. This codes for CASSLGVDSGADTQYF.

This clonotype turned up a few times. This rearrangement joins TRBV29-1 to TRBJ2-7, with D possibly matching TRBD2 (5 bases). V dropped 6 bases and J dropped 5 bases, with 11 bases sitting between them. The CDR3 totals 11 residues. Germline V gene sequence: CDR1 SQVTM, CDR2 ANQGSEA. CDR3 in amino acids: CSVDGLDEQYF. The CDR3 DNA reads TGCAGCGTCGACGGACTGGACGAGCAGTACTTC.

The sample holds a few counts of this clonotype. V and J are TRBV19 and TRBJ2-7; D unresolved. The CDR3 totals 13 residues. Germline V gene lookup returns CDR1 LNHDA and CDR2 SQIVND (reference sequence). The ends were cut back, 2 bases at V and 3 bases at J, with 8 bases in the middle. The CDR3 protein is CASSIPSDYEQYF. In DNA form, the CDR3 reads TGTGCCAGTAGTATACCATCGGACTACGAGCAGTACTTC. The entire variable domain, with the rest obtained from reference TRBV19 and TRBJ2-7, is as follows: DGGITQSPKYLFRKEGQNVTLSCEQNLNHDAMYWYRQDPGQGLRLIYYSQIVNDFQKGDIAEGYSVSREKKESFPLTVTSAQKNPTAFYLCASSIPSDYEQYFGPGTRLTVT.

This clonotype was detected a few times. The CDR3 sequence: CASSLSLQIHTNEQFF. CDR3 bases: TGTGCCAGCAGTTTATCCCTGCAGATCCACACCAATGAGCAGTTCTTC. The rearrangement joins TRBV27 to TRBJ2-1; D call uncertain. The CDR3 has 16 amino acids. V lost 0 bases, J lost 6 bases, and 15 bases lay in between. The V gene's germline CDR1 is MNHEY and CDR2 SMNVEV (reference sequence).

In this sample, this clonotype turned up a few times. The chain links TRBV30 to TRBJ1-5; no clear D gene. The CDR3 spans 13 residues. The germline V and J ends were trimmed by 5 bases and 4 bases, with 12 bases remaining between them. The germline CDR1 and CDR2 sequences are GTSNPN and SVGIG (reference sequence). This chain's CDR3 is CAWGRKRNQPQHF. In DNA form, the CDR3 reads TGTGCCTGGGGCAGAAAGAGGAATCAGCCCCAGCATTTT.

In the case of this clonotype: A much larger clone lies one base from this, so it may be a read error. The genes are TRBV19 and TRBJ2-2; tentatively, D is TRBD2 (6 bases). Germline values: CDR1 LNHDA, CDR2 SQIVND (reference sequence). The CDR3 contains 15 residues. This CDR3 reads CASSIARGSGGELSF. CDR3 nucleotide sequence: TGTGCCAGTAGTATAGCGAGAGGGAGTGGCGGGGAGCTGTCTTTT.

This clonotype came up a few times. This chain connects TRBV12-3 or TRBV12-4 to TRBJ2-1; no definite D call. The CDR3 has 14 amino acids. Trimming left V 4 bases short and J 10 bases short, with 17 bases between. This CDR3 reads CASSSPPRPREQFF. The CDR3 DNA follows: TGTGCCAGCAGTTCACCCCCTCGTCCGCGGGAGCAGTTCTTC.

The chain employs TRBV28 and TRBJ2-5; no firm D call. The V gene lost 1 base and the J gene lost 3 bases, with 12 bases spanning the gap. The V gene's germline CDR1 is MDHEN and CDR2 SYDVKM. The CDR3 runs to 15 residues. The CDR3 nucleotides are TGTGCCAGCAGTTTATCTGGCTGGGTGAAAGAGACCCAGTACTTC. Translating it yields CASSLSGWVKETQYF.